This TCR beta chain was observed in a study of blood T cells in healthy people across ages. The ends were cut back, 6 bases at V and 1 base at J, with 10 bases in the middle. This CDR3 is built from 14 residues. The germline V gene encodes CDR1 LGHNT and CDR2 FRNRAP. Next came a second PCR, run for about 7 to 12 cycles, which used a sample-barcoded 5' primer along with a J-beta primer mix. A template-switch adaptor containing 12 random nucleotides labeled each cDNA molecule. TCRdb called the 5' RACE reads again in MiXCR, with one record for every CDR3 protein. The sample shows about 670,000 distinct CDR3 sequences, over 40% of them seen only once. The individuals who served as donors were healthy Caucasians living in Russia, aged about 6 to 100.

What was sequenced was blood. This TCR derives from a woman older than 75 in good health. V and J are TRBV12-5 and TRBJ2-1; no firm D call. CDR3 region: CASGPRGSYNEQFF. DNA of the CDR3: TGTGCTAGTGGCCCACGCGGTTCCTACAATGAGCAGTTCTTC. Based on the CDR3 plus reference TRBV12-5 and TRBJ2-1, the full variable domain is DARVTQTPRHKVTEMGQEVTMRCQPILGHNTVFWYRQTMMQGLELLAYFRNRAPLDDSGMPKDRFSAEMPDATLATLKIQPSEPRDSAVYFCASGPRGSYNEQFFGPGTRLTVL.